This note documents a single TCR beta chain sequence. Its target is not known. This entry comes from a study of blood T cells in healthy people across ages. Overall study findings and caveats: A roughly linear age-dependent decrease characterized TCR beta diversity per million T cells. What prevented conclusive comparison of naive and antigen-experienced cells was that PBMCs were unsorted.

Alongside a J-beta primer mix, a sample-barcoded 5' primer served in a second PCR lasting about 7 to 11 cycles. TCRdb analysed the 5' RACE reads with MiXCR anew, one entry per CDR3 protein. The sample records roughly 800,000 distinct CDR3 sequences, more than 45% being singletons. Germline V gene sequence: CDR1 SGHDN, CDR2 FVKESK. The ends were cut back, 0 bases at V and 4 bases at J, with 3 bases in the middle. The CDR3 runs 13 residues. Per-sample PBMC isolation yielded at least 7 million cells. Total RNA, at least 5.5 micrograms per sample, came from PBMCs. The chain recombines TRBV14 with TRBJ2-2; D not resolved. The TCR sequence derives from a young man in good health. Sequencing input: blood. CDR3 in amino acids: CASSQDSTGELFF. CDR3 nucleotides: TGTGCCAGCAGCCAAGATAGCACCGGGGAGCTGTTTTTT.